This TCR beta chain was sequenced in a study of cytomegalovirus exposure and HLA in healthy donors (dated by TCRdb to 2017 to 2019). For context, the study as a whole: According to an earlier analysis of several hundred of the donors, 200 million or so T cells yielded roughly 110 million unique TCR beta sequences and around 280 Gb of sequence data. The aim of the study was to test whether cataloging public T cell receptors could identify signatures of past pathogen exposure. A later analysis re-examined previously published TCR beta repertoires from roughly 650 donors and added high-resolution HLA genotyping to investigate patterns of TCR occurrence. About 280 gigabases of sequencing data and 70 million to 85 million unique TCR sequences were included in an early release covering several hundred HLA-typed donors. Among almost 400 genotyped donors of the cohort, an average of around 240,000 unique TCR beta nucleotide sequences were sequenced per donor, roughly a sixth of them non-productive. Of the roughly 390 genotyped donors, roughly 85% fell in the genetic ancestry cluster associated with self-reported Caucasian donors. Donor age, sex, ethnicity and CMV serostatus were compiled together with the repertoire data. An earlier analysis of 450 to 750 of the donors used high-throughput TCR beta sequencing to judge whether each TCR beta V gene segment behaved as functional or pseudogenic. Rather than drawing on any new phenotypic data, the later analysis identified candidate immune exposures from TCR beta sequences and the way those sequences occurred across donors. The study combined high-throughput TCR immunosequencing, statistical association of individual TCRs with disease status, and machine learning to predict cytomegalovirus infection status. A later genetic analysis used genome-wide SNP genotypes for about 55% of the 666 donors, treating that subset as a discovery cohort. Every repertoire in the discovery cohort had been generated on one and the same sequencing platform. Class I and class II HLA loci were covered by the typing at four-digit resolution. The study profiled the T cell repertoires of some 610 subjects by immunosequencing and related them to cytomegalovirus serostatus. A handful of DR-DQ haplotypes were handled as single units for association and clustering because linkage in the cohort was strong. In addition to the first cohort of about 650 subjects, a separate validation cohort of under 150 different subjects was used. Typing coverage differed by locus: A, B, C, DRB1 and DQB1 were typed in roughly 620-630 donors, DQA1 in about 510, DPA1 in around 580, and DPB1 in just under 490. Overall study results and their limits: In vitro tests confirmed that three of the cytomegalovirus-associated TCR beta chains recognize cytomegalovirus antigens. Sequencing depth was assumed to be roughly uniform across donors in the presence/absence analyses, though that assumption may not hold. According to a later genetic analysis, donors in an Asian-associated ancestry cluster had fewer N-insertions in productive TCRs than the approximately 630-donor mean. The only immune exposure information available for the cohort was CMV serostatus. Some IMGT-functional V segments, including TRBV6-2 and TRBV6-3, could not be distinguished by the 87-base-pair reads and were therefore excluded. An association between a missense DCLRE1C variant and V-gene and J-gene trimming of TCR beta chains was found in a later genetic analysis and replicated in an independent cohort. Because HLA typing was missing for some donors at each locus, association tests included only the typed subset. In a later analysis, 16,951 TCR beta sequences were associated with specific HLA alleles at a false discovery rate of 0.05. In a later analysis, HLA-associated TCR beta chains were found to be more clonally expanded and to have lower generation probabilities than equally common non-associated chains. The earlier analysis of around 600 of the donors excluded about 16 rarely observed V segments, including chromosome 9 orphons, because counts were too low. This cohort had only TCR beta chains sequenced, and the lack of alpha or paired-chain data limited which features could be detected. The classifier was reported to diagnose cytomegalovirus status with high specificity and sensitivity in both the original and validation cohorts. In the study, 150 to 200 TCR beta chains were listed as associated with cytomegalovirus. Across donors, most TCR sequences were observed very rarely, whereas some public TCRs were present in many individuals. In a later analysis, TCR association rates were found to vary across HLA loci, with the most associated TCRs seen for DRB1 alleles and the fewest for HLA-C alleles. A further reported finding was that TCR beta sequences accurately predicted the HLA-A and HLA-B alleles for most subjects in the first cohort. In an earlier analysis of under 600 of the donors, most TCR beta V segments were observed in productive rearrangements about 87% or about 30% of the time, broadly matching IMGT annotations. Correlated functional status among segregating V segments might be attributable to linkage disequilibrium, but an unknown experimental factor could not be ruled out. When HLA alleles, especially DR and DQ, strongly co-occurred, attributing TCR associations to individual alleles was difficult. According to a later analysis, parvovirus B19, influenza, CMV and Epstein-Barr virus appeared linked to several top co-occurrence clusters. The authors suggested that the approach could potentially be extended to other disease states and immunological phenotypes. According to a later analysis, most CMV-associated TCR beta chains appeared to be HLA-restricted, and the HLA associations seemed to be driven largely by CMV exposure. A cluster of highly shared sequence variants was judged likely to represent a technical artifact of the sequencing pipeline.

Clipping removes 0 bases from V and 7 bases from J, with 5 as the unmatched junction base count. The CDR3 spans 16 residues, from the cysteine through the phenylalanine. Only the CDR3 part of the read is kept: 48 bases, read in frame from the first base. The germline V gene specifies MNHEY as CDR1 and SVGAGI as CDR2. In total, approximately 700 healthy bone marrow donors made up the cohort. Cohort members were all nominally healthy when sampled, although unrecorded immune exposures were likely present. The donor was CMV seronegative and belonged to the group of 320 or so seronegative cohort members. Every donor gave a peripheral blood sample, and the peripheral blood mononuclear cells from that sample were used for TCR beta sequencing. The Qiagen DNeasy Blood Extraction Kit was used to extract genomic DNA from the blood cell samples. Library method: the immunoSEQ multiplex PCR assay. A mixture of 60 forward primers for TCR Vbeta segments and 13 reverse primers for TCR Jbeta segments was used in the multiplex PCR. The CDR3 region of rearranged TCR beta genes was amplified from genomic DNA with a multiplex PCR assay. On the Illumina HiSeq System, the amplified TCR beta libraries were sequenced as 87-base-pair reads. In the original analysis: A later analysis tallied roughly 80 million unique TCR beta chains across the approximately 670 repertoires, and some 12 million of those chains were shared by two or more donors. Raw reads were error-corrected and collapsed into unique sequences with a nearest-neighbor algorithm that merged closely related sequences to remove PCR and sequencing errors. CDR3 sequences were aligned to IMGT reference sequences to assign V, D and J gene segments. For a sequence to be retained, at least a six-nucleotide match to both a V gene segment and a J gene segment was required. A rearrangement was called productive if the CDR3 had no stop codons and remained in frame with V and J, and every other rearrangement was called non-productive. CDR3 was defined according to IMGT convention as the region running from the second conserved V-encoded cysteine to the conserved J-encoded phenylalanine. In an earlier analysis of roughly 580 of the donors, sequences lacking an unambiguous match to a single V gene segment were excluded. An earlier analysis of fewer than 750 of the donors called V segments functional above 56.7% productive rearrangements and segregating when the between-donor standard deviation exceeded 5%. A statistical classification framework was built for diagnosing cytomegalovirus status from the catalog of TCR beta chain sequences. A later analysis assigned V and J genes by comparing TCR nucleotide sequences with IMGT/GENE-DB human TR gene sequences. In a later analysis, CDR3 sequences and most-parsimonious VDJ recombination scenarios were assigned using the TCRdist pipeline. In a later analysis, every TCR beta chain was defined by the combination of its CDR3 amino acid sequence and its V-gene family, and reads without a unique V-gene family were dropped. In a later analysis, several hundred highly shared, low-generation-probability nucleotide sequences were removed to address suspected cross-contamination and a sequencing artifact. In a later analysis, a clonal expansion index was calculated for each public chain from normalized within-repertoire ranks of inferred template counts. In a later analysis, generation probabilities were computed with a VDJ recombination model fitted to out-of-frame rearrangements, and the resulting probabilities were checked against IGoR. A later analysis scored TCR-TCR, TCR-HLA and TCR-CMV co-occurrence with hypergeometric tests, applying a repertoire-size bias correction to TCR pairs. In a later analysis, false discovery rates were estimated by permuting HLA or CMV assignments 20 times. In a later analysis, co-occurring TCRs were grouped using DBSCAN, with TCRdist sequence similarity added in when clustering inside HLA-allele-positive subsets. Co-occurrence clustering excluded repertoires with fewer than 30,000 or more than 120,000 public chains, plus five with anomalous nucleotide sharing. TCRdb mirrors the immuneACCESS table, restricted to in-frame sequences. Some clones are absent from its copies; in checked studies, under half trace to an unresolved V gene, and the reason for the others is unknown. V and J calls and clone size are copied from that table; D and trimming were computed from the DNA. Across this sample there are around 130,000 clones, with over 70% seen only once. The ten largest clones add up to more than 1.4% of the sample.

Comments on this clone: There is no known antigen for this receptor. Per-base quality was not reported, and no clone a single base away is much larger than it.

The sequence was collected from a woman younger than 35 in good health and CMV-seronegative. Specimen: PBMCs. In this chain, TRBV6-5 is recombined with TRBJ1-6, with 8 bases matching TRBD1. This receptor has the CDR3 CASSYSLTGENSPLHF. The bases read TGTGCCAGCAGTTACTCCCTGACAGGGGAGAATTCACCCCTCCACTTT.